The 24 T cell receptor beta chains reported below all come from one sample, sequenced in a study of post-analysis software for immune sequencing data (dated by TCRdb to between 2014 and 2017). The antigens these receptors bind are not known. Library prep was done by PCR. This sample was sequenced with an Illumina HiSeq 2500. To reduce PCR and sequencing biases, unique molecular identifiers were built into the TCR beta cDNA libraries. The public reads were run again by TCRdb, first through fastp at Q25 and then through MiXCR, and only productive beta chains were kept. For every CDR3 protein sequence, its rows merge into one entry that carries the most common genes and DNA. Present in this sample are under 650,000 distinct CDR3 sequences, 44% of which were seen just once. The ten largest clones add up to 1.5% to 2% of the sample. Overall study outcomes, separate from this receptor: A handful of TRBV segments, including TRBV5-6, TRBV5-1 and TRBV20-1, were significantly more frequent in patients than controls.

Specimen: blood. All receptors come from a girl aged 10-17 years with multiple sclerosis.

CDR3 region: CASSPGQFNEQYF. The CDR3 coding sequence is TGCGCCAGCAGCCCCGGACAATTCAACGAGCAGTACTTC. This sequence joins TRBV5-1 and TRBJ2-5, with a weak D call TRBD1 (5 bases). With the DNA end fitting TRBJ2-7 better, the J assignment may be wrong. Germline loops: CDR1 SGHRS, CDR2 YFSETQ. CDR3 length: 13 amino acids.

This clonotype was counted once. The chain carries TRBV20-1 and TRBJ2-5; D assignment may be TRBD1 or TRBD2 (5 bases each). The germline gives CDR1 DFQATT, CDR2 SNEGSKA (reference sequence). The V end lost 3 bases, the J end lost 11 bases, and 22 bases lay between the germline ends. CDR3 length: 14 residues. CDR3 DNA: TGCAGTGCTAGCCCCTTGGGGGAGTACAATGAGCAGTACTTC. Protein: CSASPLGEYNEQYF.

This clonotype was picked up one time. V gene TRBV20-1 combines with J gene TRBJ1-2, with 10 bases identical to TRBD1. Trimming at V came to 6 bases and at J to 7 bases, leaving 11 bases not matched to a gene. From germline, CDR1 is DFQATT and CDR2 SNEGSKA (reference sequence). The CDR3 extends over 14 amino acids. The CDR3 nucleotides read TGCAGTGCCCCGGATATGACAGGGGGCTTTGGCTACACCTTC. It encodes CSAPDMTGGFGYTF.

This chain links TRBV6-5 with TRBJ2-1, with D possibly being TRBD2 (5 bases). With 5 bases removed from V and 11 bases from J, the gap between germline ends came to 10 bases. Germline loops: CDR1 MNHEY, CDR2 SVGAGI. This CDR3 has 11 residues. The CDR3 spells CASSSRGQQFF. The CDR3 DNA follows: TGTGCCAGCAGTAGCCGGGGTCAGCAGTTCTTC.

This chain links TRBV5-6 with TRBJ2-5; 10 positions match TRBD2. From germline, CDR1 is SGHDT and CDR2 YYEEEE. V lost 4 bases and J lost 1; bases outside the gene matches: 1. The CDR3 is 14 residues long. The CDR3 loop reads CASSGLAAQETQYF. The CDR3 bases are TGTGCCAGCAGCGGACTAGCGGCCCAAGAGACCCAGTACTTC.

This chain's CDR3 is CASSFRFRREVRVDTQYF. DNA of the CDR3: TGTGCCAGCAGTTTTCGGTTCCGGCGGGAGGTCAGAGTAGATACGCAGTATTTT. This sequence joins TRBV12-3 or TRBV12-4 and TRBJ2-3; 8 nucleotides agree with TRBD2. The length of the CDR3 is 18 residues. V was pared by 3 bases and J by 5 bases, with 16 bases of the junction left unmatched.

The sample holds a few counts of this clonotype. This chain joins TRBV12-3 or TRBV12-4 and TRBJ2-7; 8 bases are shared with TRBD1. After removal of 8 bases from V and 5 bases from J, the junction contained 8 bases not matched to a gene. The CDR3 runs to 13 residues. In nucleotides, the CDR3 is TGTGCCAGCCAGGACAGGGTTTCTCACGAGCAGTACTTC. This encodes CASQDRVSHEQYF.

This chain links TRBV7-2 with TRBJ1-2; maybe TRBD1 (6 bases). Germline CDR1 and CDR2: SGHTA and FQGNSA. CDR3 length: 13 amino acids. The V end lost 4 bases, the J end lost 6 bases, and 12 bases lay between the germline ends. CDR3 protein: CASSSRDKNGYTF. CDR3 in DNA: TGTGCCAGCAGCTCCCGGGACAAAAATGGCTACACCTTC.

The CDR3 loop is CASSPSYSRTYEQYF. CDR3 in DNA: TGTGCCAGCAGCCCATCCTACTCCCGGACCTACGAGCAGTACTTC. V and J are TRBV7-2 and TRBJ2-7; D remains unclear. V was cut by 5 bases and J by 2 bases, with 16 bases left in between. This CDR3 is 15 amino acids long. From germline, CDR1 is SGHTA and CDR2 FQGNSA. The full variable domain, rest sourced from reference TRBV7-2 and TRBJ2-7, is GAGVSQSPSNKVTEKGKDVELRCDPISGHTALYWYRQSLGQGLEFLIYFQGNSAPDKSGLPSDRFSAERTGGSVSTLTIQRTQQEDSAVYLCASSPSYSRTYEQYFGPGTRLTVT.

V is TRBV9 and J is TRBJ1-6, with D possibly matching TRBD1 (5 bases). Germline V gene lookup returns CDR1 SGDLS and CDR2 YYNGEE. The V and J ends lost 5 bases and 9 bases respectively, with 12 bases between them. This CDR3 region has 13 residues. As DNA, the CDR3 is TGTGCCAGCAGGGATGACGGGGGTTCACCCCTCCACTTT. Translated: CASRDDGGSPLHF. The variable domain in full, completed from reference TRBV9 and TRBJ1-6, reads DSGVTQTPKHLITATGQRVTLRCSPRSGDLSVYWYQQSLDQGLQFLIQYYNGEERAKGNILERFSAQQFPDLHSELNLSSLELGDSALYFCASRDDGGSPLHFGNGTRLTVT.

This clonotype was counted a few times. The chain links TRBV6-5 to TRBJ2-1; D ambiguous. The CDR3 extends over 14 amino acids. Germline V gene lookup returns CDR1 MNHEY and CDR2 SVGAGI. Trimming removed 6 bases from V and 10 bases from J, with 19 bases in between. The CDR3 region is CASSTDHGRFEQFF. For the CDR3, the DNA is TGTGCCAGCAGCACCGACCACGGCCGGTTCGAGCAGTTCTTC.

The genes are TRBV6-1 and TRBJ1-2; TRBD1 agrees at 7 bases. V lost 5 bases to trimming and J lost 3 bases; unmatched junction nucleotides: 18. There are 18 residues in the CDR3. CDR1 is MNHNS, CDR2 SASEGT, per germline. Here the CDR3 reads CASSKNRQGGRAYYGYTF. The CDR3 DNA is TGTGCCAGCAGTAAAAATCGACAGGGCGGAAGGGCCTACTATGGCTACACCTTC.

This clonotype turned up a few times. This chain connects TRBV29-1 to TRBJ2-5; 9 positions match TRBD2. The ends lost 0 bases at V and 3 bases at J; junction bases unmatched: 5. Germline CDR1 reads SQVTM; CDR2 reads ANQGSEA. The CDR3 spans 15 residues. CDR3: CSVEESTSGKETQYF. As DNA, the CDR3 is TGCAGCGTTGAAGAATCGACTAGCGGTAAAGAGACCCAGTACTTC.

The chain is built from TRBV5-1 and TRBJ2-1; 9 bases align to TRBD1. Germline V gene sequence: CDR1 SGHRS, CDR2 YFSETQ. The V and J ends lost 2 bases and 1 base, in that order; junction bases with no gene match: 4. The CDR3 is made up of 16 amino acids. The CDR3 DNA reads TGCGCCAGCAGCTTACGGACAGGGGTGTCCTACAATGAGCAGTTCTTC. Its translation: CASSLRTGVSYNEQFF.

CDR3 coding DNA: TGCAGTGTTCCCGGGGCAGTTTCCTACGAGCAGTACTTC. Amino acid sequence: CSVPGAVSYEQYF. The V and J genes are TRBV20-1 and TRBJ2-7, with D perhaps given as TRBD1 or TRBD2 (5 bases each). CDR3 length: 13 amino acids. Trimming removed 7 bases at V and 1 base at J, with 14 bases between. Looked up from germline, CDR1 is DFQATT and CDR2 is SNEGSKA (reference sequence).

The chain combines TRBV11-3 with TRBJ1-1; TRBD1 might be the D (6 bases). Germline V CDR1 and CDR2: SGHNT, YENEEA. With 8 bases removed from V and 5 bases from J, the gap between germline ends came to 15 bases. The CDR3 sequence is 13 residues long. CDR3 nucleotides: TGTGCCAGCGACACCTTGCAGGGGACTGAAGCTTTCTTT. Protein: CASDTLQGTEAFF.

The V and J genes are TRBV7-2 and TRBJ1-2, with TRBD1 identical over 8 bases. Trimming took 5 bases from V and 4 from J; bases not matched to a gene: 6. This CDR3 has 14 amino acids. Germline V gene sequence: CDR1 SGHTA, CDR2 FQGNSA. This CDR3 reads CASSPMGQAYGYTF. Written as DNA, the CDR3 is TGTGCCAGCAGCCCTATGGGACAGGCCTATGGCTACACCTTC.

The chain carries TRBV10-3 and TRBJ1-2; D is perhaps TRBD1 (5 bases). Germline V gives CDR1 ENHRY, CDR2 SYGVKD. This CDR3 has 15 amino acids. The ends were cut back, 2 bases at V and 5 bases at J, with 15 bases in the middle. The CDR3 DNA is TGTGCCATCAGTGAGCCCGGGAGGGGAAGATATGGCTACACCTTC. This gives the protein CAISEPGRGRYGYTF.

This chain joins TRBV5-1 and TRBJ1-1, with unresolved D. CDR3 length: 13 residues. The ends were cut back, 0 bases at V and 7 bases at J, with 10 bases in the middle. Germline CDR1 is SGHRS and CDR2 is YFSETQ. CDR3 in amino acids: CASSLASRGEAFF. As DNA, the CDR3 is TGCGCCAGCAGCTTGGCGTCCCGCGGTGAAGCTTTCTTT.

This clonotype was observed once. V is TRBV6-1 and J is TRBJ1-5; D gene ambiguous. From germline, CDR1 is MNHNS and CDR2 SASEGT. This CDR3 has 14 amino acids. V lost 1 base and J 9 bases, leaving 13 bases between the germline ends. CDR3 nucleotide sequence: TGTGCCAGCAGTGAAGTAGGGCCGGGGTTGCCCCAGCATTTT. This sequence encodes CASSEVGPGLPQHF.

This clonotype was counted only a few times. The V and J genes are TRBV29-1 and TRBJ2-1; D ambiguous. The CDR3 has 16 amino acids. Germline V gives CDR1 SQVTM, CDR2 ANQGSEA. V lost 7 bases and J lost 4, with 23 bases in between. The CDR3 spells CSAMETQHGVYNEQFF. The CDR3 region has the DNA TGCAGCGCTATGGAGACCCAACATGGGGTTTACAATGAGCAGTTCTTC.

The chain employs TRBV7-9 and TRBJ1-2, with a tentative D call TRBD1 (5 bases). The CDR3 runs 12 residues. Deletions cut 5 bases from V and 8 bases from J, with 12 bases between. In germline, CDR1 is SEHNR, CDR2 FQNEAQ (reference sequence). The CDR3 bases are TGTGCCAGCAGCGTCAGGGTATCCGGCTACACCTTC. Its translation: CASSVRVSGYTF. The whole variable domain, remainder taken from reference TRBV7-9 and TRBJ1-2, is DTGVSQNPRHKITKRGQNVTFRCDPISEHNRLYWYRQTLGQGPEFLTYFQNEAQLEKSRLLSDRFSAERPKGSFSTLEIQRTEQGDSAMYLCASSVRVSGYTFGSGTRLTVV.

CDR3 residues: CAISATPGLYGYTF. The CDR3 region has the DNA TGTGCCATCAGTGCAACACCGGGACTCTATGGCTACACCTTC. The V and J genes are TRBV10-3 and TRBJ1-2, with D possibly matching TRBD1 (5 bases). CDR1 and CDR2 from the germline V gene are ENHRY and SYGVKD. The CDR3 extends over 14 amino acids. Trimming removed 4 bases at V and 4 bases at J, with 13 bases between.

The rearrangement joins TRBV29-1 to TRBJ2-3; tentative D call: TRBD2 (5 bases). V was clipped by 4 bases and J by 3 bases, with 8 bases between them. The CDR3 totals 12 residues. Germline V gene data show CDR1 as SQVTM and CDR2 as ANQGSEA. For the CDR3, the DNA is TGCAGCGTTGTACGGACTACAGATACGCAGTATTTT. Amino acids: CSVVRTTDTQYF.